Listed below are T cell receptor beta chains from one sample, sequenced in a study of a mutant IDH1 vaccine in newly diagnosed glioma. These receptors have no known antigen. Using immunoSEQ multiplex PCR, the repertoire was profiled, and TCRdb retains in-frame clones only, with some absent. The repertoire includes 32,000 or so clones, 70% to 85% of them detected once, and about 24% sits in the top ten. The specimen comprised PBMCs, sampled from a glioma patient whose treatment included an IDH1 peptide vaccine. These receptor sequences come from a man in his thirties or forties with glioma. Both conserved end residues are part of each CDR3. A D gene is named only where the DNA matches it firmly. Rows give clone size only sometimes, using once, few, many, or a class for an expanded clone.

J gene: TRBJ1-2; clone size: .; D gene: .; V gene: TRBV6-5; CDR3 DNA: TGTGCCAGCAGCCCGACAGGACACTATGGCTACACCTTC; CDR3 protein: CASSPTGHYGYTF
J gene: TRBJ2-1; clone size: .; D gene: .; V gene: TRBV15; CDR3 DNA: TGTGCCACCAGCAGGGGAGTTTGGAATGAGCAGTTCTTC; CDR3 protein: CATSRGVWNEQFF
J gene: TRBJ2-3; clone size: once; D gene: TRBD1; V gene: TRBV10-3; CDR3 DNA: TGTGCCATATCACTCTTATTCGACAGGGAACCAGATACGCAGTATTTT; CDR3 protein: CAISLLFDREPDTQYF
J gene: TRBJ2-7; clone size: .; D gene: TRBD2; V gene: TRBV30; CDR3 DNA: TGTGCCTGGGGGCGGGGACTAGCGGGGGCCTACGAGCAGTACTTC; CDR3 protein: CAWGRGLAGAYEQYF
J gene: TRBJ2-5; clone size: .; D gene: TRBD2; V gene: TRBV14; CDR3 DNA: TGTGCCAGCAGCCAAGATGGGGGTAGCGGGAGGGCGAAGGAGGAGACCCAGTACTTC; CDR3 protein: CASSQDGGSGRAKEETQYF
J gene: TRBJ2-7; clone size: .; D gene: .; V gene: TRBV29-1; CDR3 DNA: TGCAGCGTTGAAGATAATAGATCCTACGAGCAGTACTTC; CDR3 protein: CSVEDNRSYEQYF
J gene: TRBJ1-1; clone size: .; D gene: .; V gene: TRBV2; CDR3 DNA: TGTGCCAGCCACAGGGAATTGACAGCTTTCTTT; CDR3 protein: CASHRELTAFF
J gene: TRBJ1-3; clone size: few; D gene: TRBD1; V gene: TRBV18; CDR3 DNA: TGTGCCAGCTCACCCTTAATACAGGGGTGGATCGGAAACACCATATATTTT; CDR3 protein: CASSPLIQGWIGNTIYF
J gene: TRBJ2-6; clone size: once; D gene: .; V gene: TRBV7-3; CDR3 DNA: TGTGCCAGCAGCTTAGCGAGCAGCTCTGGGGCCAACGTCCTGACTTTC; CDR3 protein: CASSLASSSGANVLTF
J gene: TRBJ1-1; clone size: .; D gene: .; V gene: TRBV29-1; CDR3 DNA: TGCAGCGTTCGTACAGGCCCTGAAGCTTTCTTT; CDR3 protein: CSVRTGPEAFF